This T cell receptor beta chain was documented in a study of cytomegalovirus exposure and HLA in healthy donors (dated by TCRdb to 2016 to 2017). About the full investigation: According to an earlier analysis of around 600 of the donors, roughly 180 million T cells yielded 117 million unique TCR beta sequences and approximately 280 Gb of sequence data. Alongside the repertoire data, information on donor age, sex, ethnicity and CMV serostatus was compiled. All discovery cohort repertoires had been generated on a single sequencing platform. A later analysis re-analyzed previously published TCR beta repertoires from several hundred donors and added high-resolution HLA genotyping to study TCR occurrence patterns. The study aimed to test whether cataloging public T cell receptors could reveal signatures of past pathogen exposure. Class I and class II HLA loci were covered by the typing at four-digit resolution. The study combined high-throughput TCR immunosequencing, statistical association of individual TCRs with disease status, and machine learning to predict cytomegalovirus infection status. In the later analysis, no new phenotypic data were used to find candidate immune exposures; instead, reliance was placed on TCR beta sequences and their occurrence across donors. The T cell repertoires of 550 to 850 subjects were profiled by immunosequencing and related to cytomegalovirus serostatus. A later genetic analysis used genome-wide SNP genotypes for about 65% of the roughly 670 donors, treating that subset as a discovery cohort. Four to six DR-DQ haplotypes were handled as single units for association and clustering, since linkage in the cohort was strong. Among the roughly 370 genotyped donors, under 90% belonged to the genetic ancestry cluster associated with self-reported Caucasian donors. Along with the roughly 700-subject first cohort, a separate validation cohort of some 130 different subjects was used. An earlier analysis of roughly 580 of the donors used high-throughput TCR beta sequencing to judge whether each TCR beta V gene segment behaved as functional or pseudogenic. An early release that covered approximately 600 HLA-typed donors contained approximately 290 gigabases of sequencing data and 65 million to 100 million unique TCR sequences. Among 398 genotyped donors of the cohort, an average of roughly 230,000 unique TCR beta nucleotide sequences was sequenced per donor, of which about 20% were non-productive. Typing coverage varied by locus: about 620-630 donors for A, B, C, DRB1 and DQB1; approximately 560 for DQA1; 600 to 610 for DPA1; under 490 for DPB1. What the research found in general, with its limitations: In a later genetic analysis, a missense DCLRE1C variant was associated with V-gene and J-gene trimming of TCR beta chains, and the association was replicated in an independent cohort. The classifier was reported to diagnose cytomegalovirus status with high specificity and sensitivity in both the original cohort and the validation cohort. A cluster of highly shared sequence variants was judged likely to represent a technical artifact of the sequencing pipeline. A further reported finding was that TCR beta sequences accurately predicted the HLA-A and HLA-B alleles for most subjects in the first cohort. Compared with equally common non-associated chains, HLA-associated TCR beta chains in a later analysis were more clonally expanded and had lower generation probabilities. An earlier analysis of approximately 600 of the donors showed that most TCR beta V segments appeared in productive rearrangements either about 87% or about 30% of the time, which broadly matched IMGT annotations. According to a later analysis, most CMV-associated TCR beta chains appeared to be HLA-restricted, and the HLA associations seemed to be driven largely by CMV exposure. Linkage disequilibrium might explain the correlated functional status among segregating V segments, but an unknown experimental factor could not be excluded. While some public TCRs were present in many individuals, most TCR sequences turned up only very rarely across donors. The authors suggested that the approach could potentially be extended to other disease states and immunological phenotypes. A total of 150 to 200 TCR beta chains were listed by the study as associated with cytomegalovirus. HLA typing was unavailable for some donors at each locus, so association tests used only the typed subset. For the cohort, immune exposure information was limited to CMV serostatus. Strong co-occurrence of HLA alleles, especially DR and DQ, made assigning TCR associations to individual alleles difficult. The cohort was sequenced for TCR beta chains only, and without alpha or paired-chain data the features that could be detected were limited. A later analysis reported that several top co-occurrence clusters appeared linked to parvovirus B19, influenza, CMV and Epstein-Barr virus. Presence/absence analyses assumed roughly uniform sequencing depth across donors, an assumption that may not hold. Because the 87-base-pair reads could not distinguish some IMGT-functional V segments, including TRBV6-2 and TRBV6-3, those segments were excluded. In a later analysis, TCR association rates were found to vary across HLA loci, with the most associated TCRs seen for DRB1 alleles and the fewest for HLA-C alleles. Because counts were too low, roughly 18 rarely observed V segments, including chromosome 9 orphons, were left out of the earlier analysis of 587 of the donors. A few of the identified cytomegalovirus-associated TCR beta chains were confirmed in vitro to be specific for cytomegalovirus antigens. According to a later genetic analysis, donors in an Asian-associated ancestry cluster had fewer N-insertions in productive TCRs than the approximately 700-donor mean. Specific HLA alleles were associated with 16,951 TCR beta sequences at a false discovery rate of 0.05 in a later analysis.

CDR1 and CDR2 are drawn from the germline V gene (reference sequence): LNHNV, YYDKDF. V lost 1 base and J lost 7 bases; the stretch between them is 13 bases long. The CDR3, from cysteine to phenylalanine, totals 14 residues. CDR3 DNA only is kept here, 42 bases in frame from base 1. Preparation of the library involved the immunoSEQ multiplex PCR assay. The multiplex PCR relied on a mix of 60 forward primers for TCR Vbeta segments and 13 reverse primers for TCR Jbeta segments. Amplification of the CDR3 region of rearranged TCR beta genes was performed with a multiplex PCR assay on genomic DNA. The Illumina HiSeq System was used to sequence the amplified TCR beta libraries as 87-base-pair reads. Turning to the authors' computational methods: A later analysis counted approximately 74 million unique TCR beta chains across the 640 or so repertoires, and roughly 11 million of these chains were shared by at least two donors. Raw reads were error-corrected and collapsed into unique sequences by a nearest-neighbor algorithm in which closely related sequences were merged to remove PCR and sequencing errors. V, D and J gene segments were assigned by aligning CDR3 sequences to IMGT reference sequences. For a sequence to be retained, a match of at least six nucleotides to both a V gene segment and a J gene segment was required. Rearrangements were classified as productive when the CDR3 lacked stop codons and remained in frame with V and J, and all other rearrangements were classified as non-productive. Following IMGT convention, CDR3 was defined as the stretch from the second conserved V-encoded cysteine up to the conserved J-encoded phenylalanine. In an earlier analysis of around 600 of the donors, sequences lacking an unambiguous match to a single V gene segment were excluded. An earlier analysis of under 750 of the donors called V segments functional above 56.7% productive rearrangements and segregating when the between-donor standard deviation exceeded 5%. A statistical classification framework was developed to diagnose cytomegalovirus status using the catalog of TCR beta chain sequences. V and J gene assignment, in a later analysis, came from comparing TCR nucleotide sequences with IMGT/GENE-DB human TR gene sequences. The TCRdist pipeline was used in a later analysis to assign CDR3 sequences and most-parsimonious VDJ recombination scenarios. In a later analysis, each TCR beta chain was defined by its CDR3 amino acid sequence together with its V-gene family, and reads lacking a unique V-gene family were excluded. To address suspected cross-contamination and a sequencing artifact, a later analysis removed over 500 highly shared, low-generation-probability nucleotide sequences. A later analysis calculated a clonal expansion index for each public chain from normalized within-repertoire ranks of inferred template counts. Generation probabilities in a later analysis came from a VDJ recombination model fitted to out-of-frame rearrangements, and those results were checked against IGoR. In a later analysis, hypergeometric tests were used to score TCR-TCR, TCR-HLA and TCR-CMV co-occurrence, with a repertoire-size bias correction applied to TCR pairs. In a later analysis, false discovery rates were estimated by permuting HLA or CMV assignments 20 times. A later analysis grouped co-occurring TCRs with DBSCAN, adding TCRdist sequence similarity when clustering within HLA-allele-positive subsets. Repertoires with fewer than 30,000 or more than 120,000 public chains, plus five repertoires with anomalous nucleotide sharing, were excluded from co-occurrence clustering. Drawn from immuneACCESS, this table holds only the in-frame rearrangements with V and J called that TCRdb kept. Clones are partly lost; checked studies trace under half to an unresolved V gene and leave the rest unexplained. Clonal size and the V and J genes are those of that table, whereas D and trimming came from the DNA. For this sample there are hundreds of thousands of clones; 72% appear just once. The ten top clones hold 2% to 2.5% of the sample.

Points on this clone: Its antigen remains unidentified. No much larger clone is present one base from it, and per-base qualities are unavailable.

The cohort comprised some 680 healthy bone marrow donors. At the time of sampling, every cohort member was nominally healthy, though immune exposures that went unrecorded were likely present. The donor was CMV seronegative and was included in the group of several hundred seronegative cohort members. Each donor provided a peripheral blood sample, and peripheral blood mononuclear cells were used for TCR beta sequencing. Genomic DNA was extracted from the blood cell samples with the Qiagen DNeasy Blood Extraction Kit. The sample was PBMCs. The chain employs TRBV15 and TRBJ2-5; the D gene identity is not certain. This clonotype was sampled from a female donor in good health and CMV-seronegative. CDR3 region: CATSRGNVDVTQYF. The bases read TGTGCCACCAGCAGAGGAAATGTAGATGTGACCCAGTACTTC.